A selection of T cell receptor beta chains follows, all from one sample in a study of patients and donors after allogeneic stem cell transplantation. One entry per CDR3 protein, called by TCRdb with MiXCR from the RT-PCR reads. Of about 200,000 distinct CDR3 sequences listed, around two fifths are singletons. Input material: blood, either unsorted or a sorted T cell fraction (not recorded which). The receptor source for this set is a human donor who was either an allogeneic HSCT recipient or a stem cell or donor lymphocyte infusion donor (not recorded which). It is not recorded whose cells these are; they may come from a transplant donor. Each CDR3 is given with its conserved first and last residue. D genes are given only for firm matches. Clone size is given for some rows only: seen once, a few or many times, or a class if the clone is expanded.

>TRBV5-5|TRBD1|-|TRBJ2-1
TGTGCCAGCAGTCCGCAGGGGGTTCCCTACAATGAGCAGTTCTTC
CASSPQGVPYNEQFF
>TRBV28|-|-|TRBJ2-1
TGTGCCAGCAGTTTCCGGCGGGCTCGCTCCTACAATGAGCAGTTCTTC
CASSFRRARSYNEQFF
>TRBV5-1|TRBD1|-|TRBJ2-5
TGCGCCAGCAGCCTGCAGGGGGCGCGGTCGGAGACCCAGTACTTC
CASSLQGARSETQYF
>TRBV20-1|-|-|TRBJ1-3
TGCAGTGCTAGCAGACGGCTCTCTGGAAACACCATATATTTT
CSASRRLSGNTIYF
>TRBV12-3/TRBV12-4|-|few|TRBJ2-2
TGTGCCAGCAGCCGACGACAGAACACCGGGGAGCTGTTTTTT
CASSRRQNTGELFF
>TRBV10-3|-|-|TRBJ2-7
TGTGCCATCAGTGGGTTCACCGACGAGCAGTACTTC
CAISGFTDEQYF
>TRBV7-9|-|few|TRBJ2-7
TGTGCCAGCAGCCCATGGACAGACGATGTCTACGAGCAGTACTTC
CASSPWTDDVYEQYF
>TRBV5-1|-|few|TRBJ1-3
TGCGCCAGCAGCTCCGGACGGACCTCTGGAAACACCATATATTTT
CASSSGRTSGNTIYF
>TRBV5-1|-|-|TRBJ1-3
TGCGCCAGCAGCTTGAGACCGAGCTCTGGAAACACCATATATTTT
CASSLRPSSGNTIYF
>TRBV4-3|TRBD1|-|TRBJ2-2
TGCGCCAGCAGGGACAGGGGGTACACCGGGGAGCTGTTTTTT
CASRDRGYTGELFF
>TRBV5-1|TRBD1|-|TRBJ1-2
TGCGCCAGCAGTCTTCTCCCGGGACAGGGGGGGTACTATGGCTACACCTTC
CASSLLPGQGGYYGYTF
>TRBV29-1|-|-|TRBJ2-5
TGCAGCGCTGCAGAAGAGACCCAGTACTTC
CSAAEETQYF
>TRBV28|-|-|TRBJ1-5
TGTGCCAGCACCCCCACTGGGGGGGGCAATCAGCCCCAGCATTTT
CASTPTGGGNQPQHF
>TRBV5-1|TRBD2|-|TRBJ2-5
TGCGCCAGCAGCCTAGGACTAGCGGGGACCCCTGAGACCCAGTACTTC
CASSLGLAGTPETQYF